Presented here are 27 T cell receptor beta chains from one specimen sequenced in a study of T cells after yellow fever vaccination. TCRdb itself ran the 5' RACE reads through MiXCR, one entry per CDR3 protein. The repertoire has some 96,000 distinct CDR3 sequences, more than 7.5% of them found once; the top ten carry 15% to 20%. Here the sequenced sample was CD8+ T cells not binding an NS4B(214-222) dextramer, sorted from PBMCs, taken around 14 days after the first yellow fever vaccination. These receptors all stem from a man younger than 30 who received the YFV17D yellow fever vaccine.

V and J are TRBV5-5 and TRBJ2-7; 7 bases fit TRBD1. Germline V gene sequence: CDR1 SGHKS, CDR2 YYEKEE (reference sequence). The CDR3 has 13 residues. The V segment lost 2 bases and the J segment 3 bases; nucleotides outside the gene matches: 2. CDR3 sequence reads: CASSLQGLYEQYV. CDR3 in DNA: TGTGCCAGCAGCTTACAGGGGCTCTACGAGCAGTACGTC.

The table lists this clonotype with a few counts. The CDR3 DNA reads TGTGCCAGCAGTTACTCACTAGCGGGGGGTGCCCGCACAGATACGCAGTATTTT. Translating gives CASSYSLAGGARTDTQYF. This chain joins TRBV6-5 and TRBJ2-3; 12 bases fit TRBD2. This CDR3 has 18 amino acids. CDR1 is MNHEY and CDR2 is SVGAGI in the germline V gene. The J segment lost 1 base and the V segment lost 0 bases, leaving 5 bases of the junction unmatched.

This chain joins TRBV4-1 and TRBJ1-2, with a possible D match to TRBD1 (5 bases). The CDR3 sequence is 13 residues long. The V gene lost 5 bases and the J gene lost 13 bases, with 20 bases spanning the gap. Germline CDR1 reads MGHRA; CDR2 reads YSYEKL. This CDR3 is CASSAKAGPSFTF. CDR3 sequence (DNA): TGCGCCAGCAGCGCCAAAGCGGGGCCGTCCTTCACCTTC.

The V gene is TRBV11-2, the J gene TRBJ2-3, with TRBD2 matching 8 bases. J gave up 2 bases and V 1 base, and 5 bases lay outside the gene matches. This CDR3 comprises 16 residues. Germline CDR1 reads SGHAT; CDR2 reads FQNNGV. DNA for the CDR3: TGTGCCAGCAGCTTAGGAGCGGGGGAGACCACAGATACGCAGTATTTT. Translation gives CASSLGAGETTDTQYF.

This clonotype was detected only a few times. This chain connects TRBV30 to TRBJ2-3, with a weak D call TRBD2 (6 bases). V dropped 0 bases and J dropped 0 bases, with 7 bases sitting between them. Germline V lookup: CDR1 GTSNPN, CDR2 SVGIG (reference sequence). This CDR3 spans 14 amino acids. CDR3 nucleotides: TGTGCCTGGAGTGTCGCGGGGAGCACAGATACGCAGTATTTT. Protein sequence: CAWSVAGSTDTQYF.

This chain links TRBV29-1 with TRBJ1-4; D is uncertain. CDR3 length: 13 residues. Trimming took 4 bases from V and 4 from J, leaving 10 bases between them. Looked up from germline, CDR1 is SQVTM and CDR2 is ANQGSEA. This CDR3 reads CSVGVSNNEKLFF. The DNA of the CDR3 is TGCAGCGTTGGGGTCAGCAATAATGAAAAACTGTTTTTT. Full variable domain (rest looked up from reference TRBV29-1 and TRBJ1-4): SAVISQKPSRDICQRGTSLTIQCQVDSQVTMMFWYRQQPGQSLTLIATANQGSEATYESGFVIDKFPISRPNLTFSTLTVSNMSPEDSSIYLCSVGVSNNEKLFFGSGTQLSVL.

This chain connects TRBV12-3 or TRBV12-4 to TRBJ1-5, with D hard to call. Deletions cut 3 bases from V and 4 bases from J, with 7 bases between. This CDR3 spans 13 amino acids. The CDR3 coding sequence is TGTGCCAGCAGTTTTCTAGGGAATCAGCCCCAGCATTTT. Protein sequence: CASSFLGNQPQHF.

This chain links TRBV6-1 with TRBJ2-1; 12 bases map to TRBD2. This CDR3 has 16 amino acids. Looked up from germline, CDR1 is MNHNS and CDR2 is SASEGT. Losses at the gene ends were 8 bases for V and 7 bases for J; bases not matched to a gene: 12. The CDR3 sequence is CASSPRLAGDTNEQFF. CDR3 in DNA: TGTGCCAGCTCACCCCGACTAGCGGGGGATACGAATGAGCAGTTCTTC.

The chain links TRBV6-5 to TRBJ2-7; 9 bases fit TRBD1. Germline V CDR1 and CDR2: MNHEY, SVGAGI. The CDR3 is made up of 15 amino acids. Trimming at V came to 0 bases and at J to 4 bases, leaving 4 bases not matched to a gene. The CDR3 is CASSYSPGTGYEQYF. The CDR3 coding sequence is TGTGCCAGCAGTTACTCGCCAGGGACAGGGTACGAGCAGTACTTC.

With regard to this clonotype: The junction differs from germline at one of its ends, possibly a read error. This chain uses TRBV25-1 with TRBJ2-2; D is uncertain. The CDR3 has 12 amino acids. In germline, CDR1 is MGHDK, CDR2 SYGVNS. CDR3 sequence: CASSKYTGELFF. As DNA, the CDR3 is TGTGCCAGCAGTAAATACACCGGGGAGCTGTTTTTT.

This clonotype has ten or more counts. The rearrangement links TRBV12-3 or TRBV12-4 to TRBJ1-5, with no clear D. Trimming removed 6 bases from V and 7 bases from J, with 13 bases in between. The CDR3 spans 13 residues. The chain's CDR3 is CASRDGALQPQHF. In DNA form, the CDR3 reads TGTGCCAGCAGGGACGGCGCCCTCCAGCCCCAGCATTTT.

The CDR3 bases are TGTGCCAGCAGTGAGTCGACAGTCATAGTACAAGAGACCCAGTACTTC. Encoded protein: CASSESTVIVQETQYF. V and J are TRBV12-3 or TRBV12-4 and TRBJ2-5, with D maybe TRBD1 (5 bases). The CDR3 has 16 amino acids. The ends were cut back, 5 bases at V and 2 bases at J, with 18 bases in the middle.

There are a few counts of this clonotype. DNA for the CDR3: TGCAGTGCCCTAGTGGTCAATCAGCCCCAGCATTTT. This sequence encodes CSALVVNQPQHF. The V and J genes are TRBV20-1 and TRBJ1-5; D is unclear. Trimming took 6 bases from V and 3 from J, leaving 9 bases between them. There are 12 residues in the CDR3. Germline values: CDR1 DFQATT, CDR2 SNEGSKA (reference sequence).

This clonotype was counted a few times. The gene calls are TRBV10-3 and TRBJ2-7; D uncertain. The CDR3 runs to 14 residues. Trimming pared 6 bases from V and 2 bases from J, leaving 14 bases between. CDR1 is ENHRY, CDR2 SYGVKD, per germline. Here the CDR3 reads CAISMTRFPYEQYV. The CDR3 bases are TGTGCCATCAGCATGACCAGGTTCCCCTACGAGCAGTACGTC.

This clonotype appeared many times. The CDR3 loop reads CASSPWDPSGGGYGYTF. The CDR3 DNA follows: TGCGCCAGCAGCCCTTGGGACCCCTCAGGTGGGGGCTATGGCTACACCTTC. The chain is built from TRBV4-1 and TRBJ1-2; TRBD1 is a possible D gene (5 bases). Per the germline V gene, CDR1 is MGHRA and CDR2 is YSYEKL. Deletions cut 4 bases from V and 4 bases from J, with 22 bases between. This CDR3 has 17 residues.

This clonotype was recorded a few times. This sequence joins TRBV7-3 and TRBJ2-1, with D possibly matching TRBD1 (6 bases). The ends were cut back, 2 bases at V and 3 bases at J, with 14 bases in the middle. CDR1 and CDR2 from the germline V gene are SGHTA and FQGTGA. The CDR3 contains 16 residues. CDR3 sequence (DNA): TGTGCCAGCAGCTTAGCAGGGGCCGGCCTCTACAATGAGCAGTTCTTC. It encodes CASSLAGAGLYNEQFF.

V gene TRBV4-1 combines with J gene TRBJ2-1, with a weak D call TRBD1 (6 bases). The CDR3 totals 14 residues. With 4 bases removed from V and 9 bases from J, the gap between germline ends came to 16 bases. Germline V gene lookup returns CDR1 MGHRA and CDR2 YSYEKL. For the CDR3, the DNA is TGCGCCAGCAGCCTCACTTCAGGGGTCGGTGAGCAGTTCTTC. Its protein product is CASSLTSGVGEQFF.

This clonotype was observed many times. The chain recombines TRBV7-9 with TRBJ1-3; D unclear. This CDR3 is built from 15 residues. Germline CDR1 and CDR2: SEHNR and FQNEAQ (reference sequence). The ends were cut back, 1 base at V and 2 bases at J, with 9 bases in the middle. The CDR3 region is CASSLVGIPGNTIYF. The CDR3 DNA is TGTGCCAGCAGCTTAGTTGGGATCCCTGGAAACACCATATATTTT. Filled out from reference TRBV7-9 and TRBJ1-3, the complete variable domain reads DTGVSQNPRHKITKRGQNVTFRCDPISEHNRLYWYRQTLGQGPEFLTYFQNEAQLEKSRLLSDRFSAERPKGSFSTLEIQRTEQGDSAMYLCASSLVGIPGNTIYFGEGSWLTVV.

The chain joins TRBV7-9 to TRBJ2-4; 7 bases agree with TRBD1. Unmatched junction bases numbered 9, after V lost 6 bases and J lost 4 bases. The V gene's germline CDR1 is SEHNR and CDR2 FQNEAQ (reference sequence). The CDR3 is 15 residues long. CDR3 sequence (DNA): TGTGCCAGCAGACACGGGACAGCGCCTAAAAACATTCAGTACTTC. It is translated as CASRHGTAPKNIQYF. The variable domain in full, completed from reference TRBV7-9 and TRBJ2-4, reads DTGVSQNPRHKITKRGQNVTFRCDPISEHNRLYWYRQTLGQGPEFLTYFQNEAQLEKSRLLSDRFSAERPKGSFSTLEIQRTEQGDSAMYLCASRHGTAPKNIQYFGAGTRLSVL.

The V and J genes are TRBV7-9 and TRBJ1-2, with D unclear. The CDR3 is 12 residues long. Per the germline V gene, CDR1 is SEHNR and CDR2 is FQNEAQ (reference sequence). Trimming pared 5 bases from V and 4 bases from J, leaving 8 bases between. The chain's CDR3 is CASSPPSYGYTF. The CDR3 coding sequence is TGTGCCAGCAGCCCCCCCTCCTATGGCTACACCTTC.

This clonotype was detected many times. This chain joins TRBV5-1 and TRBJ2-1, with D perhaps matching TRBD2 (7 bases). This CDR3 comprises 15 residues. V gave up 4 bases and J gave up 8 bases, with 19 bases separating them. Germline lookup yields CDR1 SGHRS and CDR2 YFSETQ. CDR3 nucleotides: TGCGCCAGCAGCCTCCGGGGGGCCAATATCCATGAGCAGTTCTTC. Its protein product is CASSLRGANIHEQFF.

This clonotype was observed a few times. The chain couples TRBV4-3 to TRBJ2-2; no reliable D call. The germline gives CDR1 LGHNA, CDR2 YSLEER. The V end lost 0 bases, the J end lost 1 base, and 6 bases lay between the germline ends. The length of the CDR3 is 15 residues. The DNA for the CDR3 is TGCGCCAGCAGCCAAGATCTAGGGAACACCGGGGAGCTGTTTTTT. This codes for CASSQDLGNTGELFF.

This chain connects TRBV29-1 to TRBJ1-1; D unresolved. Trimming removed 7 bases from V and 1 base from J, with 10 bases in between. CDR1 is SQVTM, CDR2 ANQGSEA, per germline. The CDR3 sequence is 12 residues long. This CDR3 is CSAVYGNTEAFF. In DNA form, the CDR3 reads TGCAGCGCTGTCTATGGGAACACTGAAGCTTTCTTT.

On this clonotype itself: This clone may be a read error of a much larger clone one base away. The CDR3 DNA reads TGTGCCAGCAGCCAACGCCAGATAGCCAAAAACATTCAGTACTTC. Its protein is CASSQRQIAKNIQYF. J is TRBJ2-4 and V is TRBV14; D not resolved. Per the germline V gene, CDR1 is SGHDN and CDR2 is FVKESK. V was clipped by 2 bases and J by 0 bases, with 8 bases between them. The CDR3 consists of 15 residues. The full variable domain, its missing parts supplied by reference TRBV14 and TRBJ2-4, is EAGVTQFPSHSVIEKGQTVTLRCDPISGHDNLYWYRRVMGKEIKFLLHFVKESKQDESGMPNNRFLAERTGGTYSTLKVQPAELEDSGVYFCASSQRQIAKNIQYFGAGTRLSVL.

This clonotype was found many times. The CDR3 loop is CASSLKVLASTDTQYF. The DNA for the CDR3 is TGTGCCAGCAGCTTAAAGGTTCTGGCTAGCACAGATACGCAGTATTTT. The rearrangement joins TRBV7-2 to TRBJ2-3, with D unresolved. The V and J ends lost 2 bases and 0 bases respectively, with 12 bases between them. The CDR3 runs 16 residues. Germline assignment: CDR1 SGHTA and CDR2 FQGNSA.

This sequence joins TRBV30 and TRBJ2-1; perhaps TRBD2 as D (6 bases). V lost 5 bases and J 1 base, leaving 9 bases between the germline ends. Germline V gene lookup returns CDR1 GTSNPN and CDR2 SVGIG (reference sequence). CDR3 length: 13 amino acids. In DNA, the CDR3 is TGTGCCTGGTCCCGGGAGTCCTACAATGAGCAGTTCTTC. Protein sequence: CAWSRESYNEQFF.

Only a few counts were recorded for this clonotype. Its ends do not fully match the called genes, so a read error is possible. The rearrangement uses TRBV7-7 and TRBJ2-3, with D perhaps TRBD2 (5 bases). The CDR3 is made up of 14 amino acids. Germline V gives CDR1 SSHAT, CDR2 FNYEAQ (reference sequence). In DNA, the CDR3 is TGTGCTAGCAGCTTAGAAGCGGACACAGATACGCAGTATTTT. This gives the protein CASSLEADTDTQYF.